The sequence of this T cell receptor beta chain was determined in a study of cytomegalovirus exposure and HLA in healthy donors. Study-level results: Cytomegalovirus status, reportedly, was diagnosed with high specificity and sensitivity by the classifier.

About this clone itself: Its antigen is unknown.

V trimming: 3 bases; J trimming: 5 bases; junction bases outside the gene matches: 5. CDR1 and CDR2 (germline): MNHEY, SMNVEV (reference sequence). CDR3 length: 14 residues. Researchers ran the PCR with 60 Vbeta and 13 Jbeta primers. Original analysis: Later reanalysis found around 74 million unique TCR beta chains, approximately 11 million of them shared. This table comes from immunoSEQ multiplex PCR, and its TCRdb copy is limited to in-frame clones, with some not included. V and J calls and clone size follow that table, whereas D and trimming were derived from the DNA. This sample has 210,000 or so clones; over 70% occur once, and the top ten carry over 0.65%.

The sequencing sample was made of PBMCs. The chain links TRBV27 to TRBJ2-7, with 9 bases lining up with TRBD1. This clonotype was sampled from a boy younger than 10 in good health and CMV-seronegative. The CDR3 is CASSFTGGLDEQYF. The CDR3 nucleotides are TGTGCCAGCAGTTTCACAGGGGGCCTGGACGAGCAGTACTTC.